The clone carrying this T cell receptor (beta chain) was seen only once. Antigen: not known. From germline, CDR1 is MNHNS and CDR2 SASEGT. The length of the CDR3 is 13 residues. V shed 4 bases, J shed 5 bases, and the junction held 3 bases outside the gene matches. This entry belongs to a study of shared clonotypes between healthy human individuals. A split of CD4+ cells into CD45RA+ naive and CD45RA-negative memory subsets was performed. Only in-frame clones appear in the TCRdb table, and some are missing; sequencing was by immunoSEQ multiplex PCR. In the table there are about 1.1 million clones, approximately 80% of which are singletons. Study-wide findings and caveats: Since donors were few, the genetic and exposure-history diversity represented was limited.

The clonotype originates from a man aged 18 to 35 in good health. Some clones in this sample may be carry-over from other donors' samples. Input material: memory CD4+ T cells from PBMCs. Described subset: CD45RA-negative fraction. V gene TRBV6-1 combines with J gene TRBJ2-5, with TRBD2 identical over 8 bases. The CDR3 here is CASSVPGGETQYF. The CDR3 region has the DNA TGTGCCAGCAGTGTGCCGGGAGGGGAGACCCAGTACTTC.